This passage covers 14 T cell receptor beta chains from one sample sequenced in a study of cytomegalovirus exposure and HLA in healthy donors. Use of 60 Vbeta and 13 Jbeta primers characterized the PCR. Repertoires were generated with immunoSEQ multiplex PCR, while TCRdb's copy carries only in-frame clones and drops some. The sample lists some 56,000 clones, 65% to 90% occurring once. Sequenced input: PBMCs. These receptors were collected from a human donor in good health.

This clone has only a few counts. CDR3 loop: CASSFRGNTEAFF. CDR3 DNA sequence: TGTGCCAGCAGCTTTCGAGGGAACACTGAAGCTTTCTTT. The rearrangement links TRBV5-5 to TRBJ1-1, with D uncertain. V dropped 2 bases and J dropped 1 base, with 6 bases sitting between them. Germline lookup yields CDR1 SGHKS and CDR2 YYEKEE (reference sequence). This CDR3 has 13 amino acids.

V gene TRBV5-1 combines with J gene TRBJ2-7; 8 nucleotides agree with TRBD2. V lost 0 bases, J lost 2 bases, and 1 base stayed unmatched. CDR1 is SGHRS, CDR2 YFSETQ, per germline. The CDR3 covers 14 residues. CDR3 loop: CASSLGAGAYEQYF. CDR3 nucleotide sequence: TGCGCCAGCAGCTTGGGAGCGGGAGCCTACGAGCAGTACTTC.

The J gene is TRBJ1-1, the V gene TRBV5-1, with D hard to call. CDR1 SGHRS and CDR2 YFSETQ come from the germline V gene. Trimming left V 2 bases short and J 1 base short, with 9 bases between. The CDR3 covers 14 residues. CDR3 loop: CASSFFAGNTEAFF. CDR3 in DNA: TGCGCCAGCAGCTTTTTTGCGGGGAACACTGAAGCTTTCTTT.

The chain employs TRBV7-9 and TRBJ1-6; 7 bases are shared with TRBD1. The CDR3 extends over 15 amino acids. V shed 1 base, J shed 7 bases, and the junction held 4 bases outside the gene matches. Germline values: CDR1 SEHNR, CDR2 FQNEAQ (reference sequence). CDR3 residues: CASSLGGRGNSPLHF. Here the CDR3 DNA reads TGTGCCAGCAGCTTAGGGGGCAGGGGGAATTCACCCCTCCACTTT.

This sequence joins TRBV4-1 and TRBJ1-5; 7 bases fit TRBD1. The CDR3 totals 15 residues. Trimming took 0 bases from V and 11 from J; bases not matched to a gene: 10. CDR1 is MGHRA, CDR2 YSYEKL, per germline. CDR3 DNA: TGCGCCAGCAGCCAAGAAACCCAGACAGGGTCAGCCCAGCATTTT. Translation: CASSQETQTGSAQHF.

This clone was seen a handful of times. The chain couples TRBV7-6 to TRBJ2-5, with a tentative D call TRBD2 (6 bases). The J call may be faulty, since TRBJ2-7 better matches the DNA end. The CDR3 totals 16 residues. Germline assignment: CDR1 SGHVS and CDR2 FNYEAQ. This CDR3 is CASSPSWASATYEQYF. Here the CDR3 DNA reads TGTGCCAGCAGCCCGAGCTGGGCTAGCGCGACCTACGAGCAGTACTTC.

Only a few counts were recorded for this clone. The chain joins TRBV7-9 to TRBJ2-5; the D gene is possibly TRBD2 (7 bases). V was pared by 5 bases and J by 4 bases, with 23 bases between. This CDR3 contains 17 residues. Germline CDR1 SEHNR, CDR2 FQNEAQ (reference sequence). CDR3 sequence: CASSPRGGGASPETQYF. CDR3 DNA sequence: TGTGCCAGCAGCCCCAGGGGCGGGGGCGCGTCCCCAGAGACCCAGTACTTC.

This clone was observed a few times. J is TRBJ2-1 and V is TRBV7-2; maybe TRBD1 (5 bases). The V end was cut by 4 bases, the J end by 4 bases, with 20 bases between. Germline CDR1 reads SGHTA; CDR2 reads FQGNSA. CDR3 length equals 17 residues. CDR3 sequence: CASSWVGAPRIYNEQFF. In DNA form, the CDR3 reads TGTGCCAGCAGCTGGGTTGGGGCCCCGCGGATATACAATGAGCAGTTCTTC. Combining the CDR3 with reference TRBV7-2 and TRBJ2-1 gives the whole variable domain GAGVSQSPSNKVTEKGKDVELRCDPISGHTALYWYRQSLGQGLEFLIYFQGNSAPDKSGLPSDRFSAERTGGSVSTLTIQRTQQEDSAVYLCASSWVGAPRIYNEQFFGPGTRLTVL.

This rearrangement joins TRBV5-1 to TRBJ2-7, with 10 bases fitting TRBD2. Germline V gene lookup returns CDR1 SGHRS and CDR2 YFSETQ. The CDR3 is made up of 14 amino acids. V trimming: 7 bases; J trimming: 4 bases; junction bases outside the gene matches: 8. In DNA, the CDR3 is TGCGCCAGCGGACCGACTAGCGGGTCTTACGAGCAGTACTTC. It specifies CASGPTSGSYEQYF.

With respect to this clone: A read error may produce the germline difference seen at one junction end. The V gene is TRBV9, the J gene TRBJ1-2; D perhaps matches TRBD1 (6 bases). This CDR3 has 14 residues. The germline CDR1 and CDR2 sequences are SGDLS and YYNGEE. The CDR3: CASTVGGLSYGYTF. The CDR3 DNA sequence: TGTGCCAGCACCGTAGGGGGGCTGAGCTATGGCTACACTTTC. The full variable domain, with the rest looked up from reference TRBV9 and TRBJ1-2, is DSGVTQTPKHLITATGQRVTLRCSPRSGDLSVYWYQQSLDQGLQFLIQYYNGEERAKGNILERFSAQQFPDLHSELNLSSLELGDSALYFCASTVGGLSYGYTFGSGTRLTVV.

The J gene is TRBJ2-1, the V gene TRBV7-9; possibly TRBD1 for D (6 bases). This CDR3 spans 15 amino acids. The V end was cut by 2 bases, the J end by 5 bases, with 13 bases between. From germline, CDR1 is SEHNR and CDR2 FQNEAQ (reference sequence). The DNA of the CDR3 is TGTGCCAGCAGCTTAACAGGGAGTGGTGACAATGAGCAGTTCTTC. Its translation is CASSLTGSGDNEQFF.

The chain has TRBV28 and TRBJ1-5; D is possibly TRBD1 (6 bases). The V gene's germline CDR1 is MDHEN and CDR2 SYDVKM. There are 14 residues in the CDR3. V was shortened by 9 bases and J by 4 bases, with 16 bases between the two germline ends. CDR3 sequence reads: CASNRELGNQPQHF. The CDR3 DNA sequence: TGTGCCAGTAACAGGGAGTTAGGGAATCAGCCCCAGCATTTT. The variable domain in full, completed from reference TRBV28 and TRBJ1-5, reads DVKVTQSSRYLVKRTGEKVFLECVQDMDHENMFWYRQDPGLGLRLIYFSYDVKMKEKGDIPEGYSVSREKKERFSLILESASTNQTSMYLCASNRELGNQPQHFGDGTRLSIL.

The chain joins TRBV27 to TRBJ2-2, with TRBD1 matching over 9 bases. J gave up 8 bases and V 6 bases, and 10 bases lay outside the gene matches. CDR3 length equals 15 residues. Germline V lookup: CDR1 MNHEY, CDR2 SMNVEV (reference sequence). The CDR3 bases are TGTGCCAGCAGATCGCCGGGACAGGGTTTAGGGGAGCTGTTTTTT. Its translation: CASRSPGQGLGELFF.

V usage is TRBV6-1 and J usage is TRBJ2-7; tentative D call: TRBD1 (5 bases). From germline, CDR1 is MNHNS and CDR2 SASEGT. The CDR3 totals 14 residues. V was clipped by 2 bases and J by 4 bases, with 12 bases between them. As DNA, the CDR3 is TGTGCCAGCAGTGAATCCAGGGATAGATACGAGCAGTACTTC. Protein product: CASSESRDRYEQYF.